The sequence of this T cell receptor beta chain was determined in a study of T-cell memory formation after mild COVID-19. Across the whole study: Among the donors, TCR clusters were largely specific to each donor.

MiXCR was run by TCRdb on the 5' RACE reads, yielding one entry per CDR3 protein. The sample holds around 340,000 distinct CDR3 sequences, roughly an eighth seen once. Sequenced input: PBMCs or a T cell subset sorted from them (not recorded which). The origin of this receptor is a man younger than 30 who had mild COVID-19 (a few samples of this study predate the infection). Cell type and time point are not known.

CDR3 sequence: CASSVGLFTGELFF. CDR3 bases: TGTGCCAGCAGCGTGGGACTCTTCACCGGGGAGCTGTTTTTT. This chain connects TRBV7-2 to TRBJ2-2; D might be TRBD2 (6 bases). Trimming left V 5 bases short and J 4 bases short, with 11 bases between. The CDR3 runs 14 residues. Looked up from germline, CDR1 is SGHTA and CDR2 is FQGNSA.